This T cell receptor beta chain derives from a study of PD-1 blockade in classical Hodgkin lymphoma. The germline CDR1 and CDR2 sequences are LNHDA and SQIVND (reference sequence). Trimming took off 8 bases at V and 2 bases at J, with 16 bases between the two ends. The CDR3 consists of 14 residues. Every patient had relapsed following autologous stem cell transplantation, and cohorts differed in brentuximab vedotin exposure. This table comes from immunoSEQ multiplex PCR, and its TCRdb copy is limited to in-frame clones, with some not included. The sample contains about 41,000 clones, about 70% of which appear only once.

V gene TRBV19 combines with J gene TRBJ2-7; D is ambiguous. The sequencing here drew on peripheral blood mononuclear cells (PBMCs), taken at baseline. This clonotype originated in a human donor with classical Hodgkin lymphoma. CDR3 nucleotides: TGTGCCAGTGCTGACCGGCAGCCGCCCTACGAGCAGTACTTC. Amino acids: CASADRQPPYEQYF.